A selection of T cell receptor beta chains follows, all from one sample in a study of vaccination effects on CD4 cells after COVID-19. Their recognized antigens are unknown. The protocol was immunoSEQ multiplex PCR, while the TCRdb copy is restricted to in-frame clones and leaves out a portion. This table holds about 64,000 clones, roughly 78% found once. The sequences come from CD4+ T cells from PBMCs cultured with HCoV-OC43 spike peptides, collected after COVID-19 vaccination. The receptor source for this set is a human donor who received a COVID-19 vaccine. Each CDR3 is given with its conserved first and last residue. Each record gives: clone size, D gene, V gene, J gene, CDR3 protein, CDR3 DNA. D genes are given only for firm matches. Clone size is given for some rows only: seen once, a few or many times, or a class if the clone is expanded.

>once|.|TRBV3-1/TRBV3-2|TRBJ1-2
CASSQRDTNYGYTF
TGTGCCAGCAGCCAACGGGACACTAACTATGGCTACACCTTC
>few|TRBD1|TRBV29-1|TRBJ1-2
CSVQMTGVDYGYTF
TGCAGCGTCCAAATGACAGGGGTTGACTATGGCTACACCTTC
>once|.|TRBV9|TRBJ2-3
CASSVVGGGTDTQYF
TGTGCCAGCAGCGTTGTGGGAGGGGGGACAGATACGCAGTATTTT
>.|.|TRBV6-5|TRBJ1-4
CASSYSGALNEKLFF
TGTGCCAGCAGTTACTCTGGGGCCCTTAATGAAAAACTGTTTTTT
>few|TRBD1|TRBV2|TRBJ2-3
CASSDREKKYF
TGTGCCAGCAGCGACAGGGAGAAAAAGTATTTT
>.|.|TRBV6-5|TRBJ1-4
CASRTDSFVKLFF
TGTGCCAGCCGCACGGACTCGTTTGTGAAACTGTTTTTT
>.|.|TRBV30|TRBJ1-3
CAWSGHPLDTIYF
TGTGCCTGGAGTGGCCACCCCCTGGACACCATATATTTT
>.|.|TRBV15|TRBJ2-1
CATSRVTNEQFF
TGTGCCACCAGCAGAGTCACAAATGAGCAGTTCTTC
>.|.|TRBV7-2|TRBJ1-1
CASSPRDGNTEAFF
TGTGCCAGCAGCCCTCGGGATGGGAACACTGAAGCTTTCTTT
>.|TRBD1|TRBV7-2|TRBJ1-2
CASSLVLSTGDYGYTF
TGTGCCAGCAGCTTAGTCCTCTCGACAGGGGATTATGGCTACACCTTC
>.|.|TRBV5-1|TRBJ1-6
CASSLDGNSPLHF
TGCGCCAGCAGCTTGGACGGGAACTCACCCCTCCACTTT
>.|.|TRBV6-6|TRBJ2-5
CASSKGLVQETQYF
TGTGCCAGCAGTAAAGGACTGGTTCAAGAGACCCAGTACTTC
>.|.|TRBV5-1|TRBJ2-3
CASRPMDSTDTQYF
TGCGCCAGCAGACCCATGGACAGCACAGATACGCAGTATTTT
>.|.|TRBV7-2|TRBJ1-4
CASSSAEVEKLFF
TGTGCCAGCAGCTCCGCGGAAGTTGAAAAACTGTTTTTT
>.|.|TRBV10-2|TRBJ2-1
CASSESRFNEQFF
TGCGCCAGCAGTGAGTCGAGGTTCAATGAGCAGTTCTTC
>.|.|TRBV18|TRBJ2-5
CASSPLVSVETQYF
TGTGCCAGCTCACCACTAGTTTCGGTAGAGACCCAGTACTTC